A single sample gave rise to the 17 T cell receptor beta chains below, sequenced in a study of T-cell reconstitution after alpha-beta-depleted transplantation in children. A library of TCRbeta sequences, prepared with unique molecular identifiers, was generated. TCRdb redid the calling of the PCR reads with MiXCR, one entry per CDR3 protein. The sample carries about 250,000 distinct CDR3 sequences, 20% to 30% recorded once. This specimen was PBMCs, mostly from graft donor cells, taken 360 days after TCRalphabeta/CD19-depleted stem cell transplant. The receptors come from a female patient aged 2-10 years who had a stem cell transplant for congenital amegakaryocytic thrombocytopenia, so the T cells may come from the graft donor.

This clonotype was detected only a few times. Written as DNA, the CDR3 is TGCGCCAGCAGCCAGATATCACTAGCGGGATTTTACGAGCAGTACTTC. Protein product: CASSQISLAGFYEQYF. The chain combines TRBV4-1 with TRBJ2-7; 10 nucleotides agree with TRBD2. V lost 3 bases to trimming and J lost 4 bases; unmatched junction nucleotides: 9. The CDR3 has 16 residues. Germline V gene lookup returns CDR1 MGHRA and CDR2 YSYEKL.

Only a few counts were recorded for this clonotype. The chain combines TRBV6-1 with TRBJ2-2; no firm D call. Germline V lookup: CDR1 MNHNS, CDR2 SASEGT. The CDR3 loop spans 13 amino acids. V was clipped by 8 bases and J by 6 bases, with 13 bases between them. The CDR3 here is CASGVLRSGELFF. The CDR3 DNA follows: TGTGCCAGCGGAGTACTGAGGTCCGGGGAGCTGTTTTTT.

In this sample, this clonotype turned up a few times. The chain links TRBV5-6 to TRBJ2-1; D may be TRBD2 (5 bases). V lost 4 bases and J lost 8, with 13 bases in between. This CDR3 is 13 amino acids long. The V gene's germline CDR1 is SGHDT and CDR2 YYEEEE. The CDR3, as DNA: TGTGCCAGCAGCATACCACCGAGGGATGAGCAGTTCTTC. Translated, it gives CASSIPPRDEQFF. Based on the CDR3 plus reference TRBV5-6 and TRBJ2-1, the full variable domain is DAGVTQSPTHLIKTRGQQVTLRCSPKSGHDTVSWYQQALGQGPQFIFQYYEEEERQRGNFPDRFSGHQFPNYSSELNVNALLLGDSALYLCASSIPPRDEQFFGPGTRLTVL.

A few counts support this clonotype. The chain has TRBV4-1 and TRBJ2-1; 10 bases align to TRBD1. Germline V gives CDR1 MGHRA, CDR2 YSYEKL. The CDR3 consists of 17 residues. V dropped 3 bases and J dropped 5; count of bases not matched to a gene: 10. The CDR3 DNA follows: TGCGCCAGCAGCCAGGAACCGGGACAGGGGTACGACAATGAGCAGTTCTTC. As protein: CASSQEPGQGYDNEQFF.

The V and J genes are TRBV27 and TRBJ2-7; no definite D call. V lost 0 bases and J 3 bases, leaving 6 bases between the germline ends. CDR3 length equals 13 residues. Germline V gives CDR1 MNHEY, CDR2 SMNVEV (reference sequence). The CDR3 sequence: CASSLSSYYEQYF. CDR3 coding DNA: TGTGCCAGCAGTTTATCCTCCTACTACGAGCAGTACTTC.

A few counts support this clonotype. The V and J genes are TRBV5-1 and TRBJ1-1; D gene unclear. V dropped 2 bases and J dropped 8 bases, with 10 bases sitting between them. The CDR3 runs to 12 residues. CDR1 and CDR2 from the germline V gene are SGHRS and YFSETQ. The CDR3 DNA sequence: TGCGCCAGCAGCTTCGCGGGCCGCGAAGCTTTCTTT. It specifies CASSFAGREAFF.

DNA of the CDR3: TGTGCCAGCTCAGGGTCACCCACTGAAGCTTTCTTT. Translated, it gives CASSGSPTEAFF. The rearrangement uses TRBV18 and TRBJ1-1; D unclear. Looked up from germline, CDR1 is KGHSH and CDR2 is LQKENI. V gave up 5 bases and J gave up 4 bases, with 8 bases separating them. The CDR3 spans 12 residues.

The chain uses TRBV5-1 and TRBJ2-7, with TRBD1 matching over 8 bases. V shed 2 bases and J 6 bases; nucleotides not matched to a gene: 7. Germline lookup yields CDR1 SGHRS and CDR2 YFSETQ. The length of the CDR3 is 14 residues. DNA of the CDR3: TGCGCCAGCAGCTTACGACAGGGGAGTAGCGAGCAGTACTTC. Amino acids: CASSLRQGSSEQYF.

This clonotype turned up a few times. This chain links TRBV5-4 with TRBJ2-5, with 8 bases lining up with TRBD1. This CDR3 is 14 amino acids long. V lost 5 bases to trimming and J lost 4 bases; unmatched junction nucleotides: 7. Germline V CDR1 and CDR2: SGHNT, YYREEE (reference sequence). The CDR3 loop reads CASSRTGGRETQYF. The CDR3 DNA sequence: TGTGCCAGCAGTCGTACAGGGGGAAGAGAGACCCAGTACTTC.

This clonotype has a handful of counts. The chain links TRBV2 to TRBJ2-7; 10 nucleotides line up with TRBD1. Germline lookup yields CDR1 SNHLY and CDR2 FYNNEI. The CDR3 runs to 16 residues. J was trimmed by 6 bases and V by 5 bases; bases with no gene match: 13. The CDR3 DNA follows: TGTGCCAGCAGTTGGACGCAACGGGACAGGGGAGGCGAGCAGTACTTC. Amino acids: CASSWTQRDRGGEQYF.

In its sample, this clonotype was seen many times. The rearrangement joins TRBV12-3 or TRBV12-4 to TRBJ2-6; D is undetermined. The V end was cut by 6 bases, the J end by 0 bases, with 6 bases between. The CDR3 runs to 14 residues. The CDR3 reads CASSRNSGANVLTF. The CDR3 nucleotides read TGTGCCAGCAGCCGAAACTCTGGGGCCAACGTCCTGACTTTC.

V usage is TRBV10-3 and J usage is TRBJ2-3; unclear D gene. The CDR3 runs 17 residues. CDR1 and CDR2 (germline): ENHRY, SYGVKD. Trimming took off 2 bases at V and 0 bases at J, with 15 bases between the two ends. The CDR3 is CAISEPPASYSTDTQYF. The CDR3 coding sequence is TGTGCCATCAGTGAGCCGCCTGCTTCCTATAGCACAGATACGCAGTATTTT.

V usage is TRBV5-1 and J usage is TRBJ2-1; D may be TRBD1 or TRBD2 (5 bases each). Between the trimmed V and J ends, which lost 5 bases and 8 bases, there was a span of 11 bases. The germline V gene encodes CDR1 SGHRS and CDR2 YFSETQ. This CDR3 spans 12 amino acids. The CDR3 region is CASRGVAHEQFF. The CDR3, as DNA: TGCGCCAGCAGGGGGGTCGCCCATGAGCAGTTCTTC.

The V call is TRBV12-3 or TRBV12-4, the J call TRBJ1-1; D is undetermined. V was shortened by 5 bases and J by 1 base, with 14 bases between the two germline ends. The CDR3 contains 15 residues. As DNA, the CDR3 is TGTGCCAGCAGTCCCCGCCACGGGTCGAACACTGAAGCTTTCTTT. It yields the protein CASSPRHGSNTEAFF.

Only a few counts were recorded for this clonotype. V usage is TRBV5-1 and J usage is TRBJ2-1; 9 bases are a match to TRBD2. Germline assignment: CDR1 SGHRS and CDR2 YFSETQ. The V segment lost 3 bases and the J segment 6 bases; nucleotides outside the gene matches: 10. There are 16 residues in the CDR3. CDR3 sequence: CASSSKLAGVPNEQFF. In DNA, the CDR3 is TGCGCCAGCAGCTCGAAATTAGCGGGAGTCCCCAATGAGCAGTTCTTC.

A word on this clonotype: Given a much more abundant clone one base away, this may be a read error. The chain has TRBV7-3 and TRBJ2-3, with D possibly matching TRBD1 (6 bases). Trimming stripped 3 bases from V and 3 bases from J, with 13 bases between. The germline gives CDR1 SGHTA, CDR2 FQGTGA. The CDR3 runs to 15 residues. CDR3 nucleotides: TGTGCCAGCAGCTTGGTCGGGACAAGGACAGATACGCAGTATTTT. Protein sequence: CASSLVGTRTDTQYF.

This clonotype was picked up many times. The V gene is TRBV6-5, the J gene TRBJ2-7; the match to TRBD1 covers 8 bases. This CDR3 spans 16 amino acids. The V segment lost 2 bases and the J segment 0 bases; nucleotides outside the gene matches: 6. Germline V CDR1 and CDR2: MNHEY, SVGAGI. CDR3 sequence: CASSYRGQVHSYEQYF. As DNA, the CDR3 is TGTGCCAGCAGTTACCGGGGACAGGTCCACTCCTACGAGCAGTACTTC.